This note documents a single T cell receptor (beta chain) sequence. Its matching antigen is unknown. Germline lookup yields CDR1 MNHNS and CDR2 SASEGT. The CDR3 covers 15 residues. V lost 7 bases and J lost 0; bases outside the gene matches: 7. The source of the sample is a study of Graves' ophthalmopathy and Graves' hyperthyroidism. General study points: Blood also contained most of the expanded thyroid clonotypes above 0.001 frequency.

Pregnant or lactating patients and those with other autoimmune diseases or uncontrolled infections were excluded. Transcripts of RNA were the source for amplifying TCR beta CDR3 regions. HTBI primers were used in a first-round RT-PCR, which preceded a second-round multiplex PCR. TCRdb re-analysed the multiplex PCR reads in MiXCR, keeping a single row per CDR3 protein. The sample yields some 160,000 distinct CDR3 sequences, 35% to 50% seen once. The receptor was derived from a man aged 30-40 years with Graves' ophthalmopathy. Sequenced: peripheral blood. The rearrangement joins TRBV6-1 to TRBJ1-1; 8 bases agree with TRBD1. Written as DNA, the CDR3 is TGTGCCAGCAAGCACAGGGGGGGGTTGAACACTGAAGCTTTCTTT. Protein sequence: CASKHRGGLNTEAFF.